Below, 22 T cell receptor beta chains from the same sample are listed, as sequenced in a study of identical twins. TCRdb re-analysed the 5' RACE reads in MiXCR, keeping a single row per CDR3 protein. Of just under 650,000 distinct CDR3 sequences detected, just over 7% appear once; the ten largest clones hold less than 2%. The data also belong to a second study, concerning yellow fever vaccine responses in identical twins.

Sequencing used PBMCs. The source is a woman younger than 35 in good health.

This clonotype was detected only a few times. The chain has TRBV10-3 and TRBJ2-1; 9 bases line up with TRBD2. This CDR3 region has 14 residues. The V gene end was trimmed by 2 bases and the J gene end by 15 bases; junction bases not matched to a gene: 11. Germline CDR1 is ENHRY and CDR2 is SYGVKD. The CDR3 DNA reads TGTGCCATCAGTGAGGTTAGCGGGGGCCGGCGTACGTTCTTC. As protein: CAISEVSGGRRTFF.

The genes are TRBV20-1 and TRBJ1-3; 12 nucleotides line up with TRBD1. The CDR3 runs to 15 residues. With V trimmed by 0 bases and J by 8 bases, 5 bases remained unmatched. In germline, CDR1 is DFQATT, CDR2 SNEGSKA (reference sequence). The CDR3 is CSARDPGQGADTIYF. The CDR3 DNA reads TGCAGTGCTAGAGATCCGGGACAGGGGGCAGACACCATATATTTT.

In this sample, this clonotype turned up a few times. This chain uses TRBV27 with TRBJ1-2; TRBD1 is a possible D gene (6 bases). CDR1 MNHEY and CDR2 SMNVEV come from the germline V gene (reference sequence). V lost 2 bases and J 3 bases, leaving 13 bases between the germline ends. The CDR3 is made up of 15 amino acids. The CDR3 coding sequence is TGTGCCAGCAGTTTACGGCAAGAGGGGGACTATGGCTACACCTTC. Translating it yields CASSLRQEGDYGYTF.

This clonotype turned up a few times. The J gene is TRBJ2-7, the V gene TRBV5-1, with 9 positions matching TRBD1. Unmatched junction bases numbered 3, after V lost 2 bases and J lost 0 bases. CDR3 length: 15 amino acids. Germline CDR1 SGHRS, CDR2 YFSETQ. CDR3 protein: CASSFGQGSSYEQYF. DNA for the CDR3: TGCGCCAGCAGCTTTGGACAGGGGAGCTCCTACGAGCAGTACTTC.

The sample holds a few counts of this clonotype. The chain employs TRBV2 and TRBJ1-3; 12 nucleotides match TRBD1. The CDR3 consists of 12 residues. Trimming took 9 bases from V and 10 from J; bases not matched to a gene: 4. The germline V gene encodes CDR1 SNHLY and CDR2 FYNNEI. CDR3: CARRDRGQTIYF. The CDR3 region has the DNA TGTGCCAGAAGGGACAGGGGGCAAACCATATATTTT.

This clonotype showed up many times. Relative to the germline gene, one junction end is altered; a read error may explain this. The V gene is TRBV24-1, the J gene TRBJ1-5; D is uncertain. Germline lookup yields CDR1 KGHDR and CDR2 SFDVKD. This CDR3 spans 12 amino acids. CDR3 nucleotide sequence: TGTGCCGCCAGCAGAAGCAATCAGCCCCAGCATTTT. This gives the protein CAASRSNQPQHF.

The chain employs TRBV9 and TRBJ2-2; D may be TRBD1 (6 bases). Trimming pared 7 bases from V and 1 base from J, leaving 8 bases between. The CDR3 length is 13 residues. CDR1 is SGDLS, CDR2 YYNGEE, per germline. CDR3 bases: TGTGCCAGCGGGGGCCGGAACACCGGGGAGCTGTTTTTT. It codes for CASGGRNTGELFF. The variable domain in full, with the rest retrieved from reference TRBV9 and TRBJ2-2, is DSGVTQTPKHLITATGQRVTLRCSPRSGDLSVYWYQQSLDQGLQFLIQYYNGEERAKGNILERFSAQQFPDLHSELNLSSLELGDSALYFCASGGRNTGELFFGEGSRLTVL.

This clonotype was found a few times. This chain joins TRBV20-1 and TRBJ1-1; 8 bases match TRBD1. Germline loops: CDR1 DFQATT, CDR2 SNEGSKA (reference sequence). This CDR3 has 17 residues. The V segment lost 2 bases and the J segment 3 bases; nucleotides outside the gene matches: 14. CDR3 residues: CSARRADRVFRDTEAFF. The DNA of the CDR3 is TGCAGTGCTAGAAGGGCGGACAGGGTGTTTAGGGACACTGAAGCTTTCTTT.

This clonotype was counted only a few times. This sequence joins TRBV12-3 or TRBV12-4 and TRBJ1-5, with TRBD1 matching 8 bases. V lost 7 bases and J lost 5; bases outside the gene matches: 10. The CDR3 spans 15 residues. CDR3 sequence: CASTKLDRADQPQHF. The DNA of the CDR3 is TGTGCCAGCACCAAATTGGACAGGGCAGATCAGCCCCAGCATTTT.

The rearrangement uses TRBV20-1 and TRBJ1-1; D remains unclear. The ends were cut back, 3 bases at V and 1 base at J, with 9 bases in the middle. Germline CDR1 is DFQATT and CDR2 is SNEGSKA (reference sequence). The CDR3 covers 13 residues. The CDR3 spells CSASKDQNTEAFF. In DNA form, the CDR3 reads TGCAGTGCTAGTAAAGATCAGAACACTGAAGCTTTCTTT.

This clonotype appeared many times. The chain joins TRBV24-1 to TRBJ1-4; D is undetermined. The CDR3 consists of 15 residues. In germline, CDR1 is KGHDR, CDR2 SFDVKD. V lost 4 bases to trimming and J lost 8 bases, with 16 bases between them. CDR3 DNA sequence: TGTGCCACCAGTGAGTCCTCGGGCCCCGCGGAAAAACTGTTTTTT. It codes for CATSESSGPAEKLFF.

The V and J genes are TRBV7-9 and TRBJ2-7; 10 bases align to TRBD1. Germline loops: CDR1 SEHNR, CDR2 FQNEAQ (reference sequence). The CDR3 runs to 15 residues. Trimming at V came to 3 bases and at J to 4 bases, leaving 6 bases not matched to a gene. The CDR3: CASSLLGQGFYEQYF. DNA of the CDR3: TGTGCCAGCAGCTTGCTGGGACAGGGGTTTTACGAGCAGTACTTC. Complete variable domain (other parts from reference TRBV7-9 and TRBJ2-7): DTGVSQNPRHKITKRGQNVTFRCDPISEHNRLYWYRQTLGQGPEFLTYFQNEAQLEKSRLLSDRFSAERPKGSFSTLEIQRTEQGDSAMYLCASSLLGQGFYEQYFGPGTRLTVT.

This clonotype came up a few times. The CDR3 DNA follows: TGTGCCAGCAGTTCCCGGGACCCCCGTTTACTGTTCTTC. Amino acids: CASSSRDPRLLFF. The chain links TRBV12-3 or TRBV12-4 to TRBJ2-1; D is perhaps TRBD1 or TRBD2 (5 bases each). Trimming shortened V by 4 bases and J by 15 bases, and 19 bases separated the two germline ends. CDR3 size: 13 residues.

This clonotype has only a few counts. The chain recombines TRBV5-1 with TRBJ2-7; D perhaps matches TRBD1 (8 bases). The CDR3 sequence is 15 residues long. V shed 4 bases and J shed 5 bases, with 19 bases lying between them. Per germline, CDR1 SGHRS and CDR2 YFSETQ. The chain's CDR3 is CASSGTGGGKNEQYF. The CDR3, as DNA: TGCGCCAGCAGCGGAACAGGGGGGGGGAAAAACGAGCAGTACTTC.

This CDR3 reads CASSVAGTGANTIYF. The CDR3 DNA reads as TGTGCCAGCAGCGTAGCCGGGACAGGGGCCAACACCATATATTTT. This chain uses TRBV9 with TRBJ1-3, with 10 bases matching TRBD1. Germline V lookup: CDR1 SGDLS, CDR2 YYNGEE. Trimming took 0 bases from V and 7 from J; bases not matched to a gene: 4. The CDR3 extends over 15 amino acids. Drawing the rest from reference TRBV9 and TRBJ1-3, the complete variable domain is DSGVTQTPKHLITATGQRVTLRCSPRSGDLSVYWYQQSLDQGLQFLIQYYNGEERAKGNILERFSAQQFPDLHSELNLSSLELGDSALYFCASSVAGTGANTIYFGEGSWLTVV.

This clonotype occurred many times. CDR3 bases: TGCGCCAGCAGCTTGGGCGGTCTTCTCTACGAGCAGTACTTC. It translates to CASSLGGLLYEQYF. This rearrangement joins TRBV5-1 to TRBJ2-7; D gene unclear. Between the trimmed V and J ends, which lost 0 bases and 3 bases, there was a span of 10 bases. Germline V gives CDR1 SGHRS, CDR2 YFSETQ. The CDR3 loop spans 14 amino acids.

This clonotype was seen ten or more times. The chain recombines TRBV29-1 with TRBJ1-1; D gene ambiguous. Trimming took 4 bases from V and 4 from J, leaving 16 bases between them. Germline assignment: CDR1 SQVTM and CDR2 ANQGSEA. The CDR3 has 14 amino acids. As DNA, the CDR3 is TGCAGCGTTGGAACCCCCCAGCGGGGCACTGAAGCTTTCTTT. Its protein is CSVGTPQRGTEAFF.

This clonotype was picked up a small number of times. This chain's CDR3 is CASSPTGTGINNEQFF. CDR3 DNA sequence: TGTGCCAGCAGCCCCACCGGGACAGGCATCAACAATGAGCAGTTCTTC. The chain employs TRBV7-9 and TRBJ2-1; the match to TRBD1 covers 8 bases. Per germline, CDR1 SEHNR and CDR2 FQNEAQ (reference sequence). This CDR3 has 16 amino acids. V gave up 5 bases and J gave up 5 bases; unmatched junction bases: 11.

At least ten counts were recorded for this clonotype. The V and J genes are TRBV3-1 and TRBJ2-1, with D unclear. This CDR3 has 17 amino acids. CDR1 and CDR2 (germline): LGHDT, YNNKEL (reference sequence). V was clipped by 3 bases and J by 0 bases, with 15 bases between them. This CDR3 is CASSHEIGRNSYNEQFF. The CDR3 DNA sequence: TGTGCCAGCAGCCATGAAATAGGGCGCAACTCCTACAATGAGCAGTTCTTC.

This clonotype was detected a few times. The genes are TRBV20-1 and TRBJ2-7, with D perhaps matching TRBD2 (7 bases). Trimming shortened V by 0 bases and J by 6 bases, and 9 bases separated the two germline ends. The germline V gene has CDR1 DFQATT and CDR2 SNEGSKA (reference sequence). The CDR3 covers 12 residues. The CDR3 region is CSAREGGREQYF. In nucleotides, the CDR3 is TGCAGTGCTAGAGAGGGGGGGCGCGAGCAGTACTTC.

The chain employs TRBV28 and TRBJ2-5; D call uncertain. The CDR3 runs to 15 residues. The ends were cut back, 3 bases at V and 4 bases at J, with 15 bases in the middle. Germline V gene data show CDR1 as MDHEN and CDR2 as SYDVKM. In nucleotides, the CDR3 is TGTGCCAGCAGTTTCCCCTATGGGATTGGAGAGACCCAGTACTTC. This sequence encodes CASSFPYGIGETQYF.

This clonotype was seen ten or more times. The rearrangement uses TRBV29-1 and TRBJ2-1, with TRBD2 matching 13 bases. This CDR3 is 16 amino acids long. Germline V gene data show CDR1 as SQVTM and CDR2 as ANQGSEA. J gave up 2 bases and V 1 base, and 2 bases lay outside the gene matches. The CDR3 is CSVEGTSGSTYNEQFF. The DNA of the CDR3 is TGCAGCGTTGAAGGGACTAGCGGGAGCACCTACAATGAGCAGTTCTTC.